The source of this T cell receptor beta chain is a study of T cell changes during pregnancy in multiple sclerosis. Trimming removed 2 bases from V and 6 bases from J; junction bases left unmatched: 6. Germline CDR1 and CDR2: SGHKS and YYEKEE (reference sequence). The CDR3 has 14 residues. TCRdb's copy holds only in-frame clones and misses some; the assay was immunoSEQ multiplex PCR. The table has fewer than 95,000 clones, roughly 93% seen once. The source of this sequence is a female donor with multiple sclerosis, enrolled in a pregnancy study. The chain combines TRBV5-5 with TRBJ2-3; 7 nucleotides line up with TRBD1. The sample in question was peripheral blood, obtained in the first trimester of pregnancy. CDR3 amino acids: CASSFDRAGDTQYF. Written as DNA, the CDR3 is TGTGCCAGCAGCTTCGACAGGGCCGGGGATACGCAGTATTTT.